Following are 13 T cell receptor beta chains from one sample sequenced in a study of immune evolution from preneoplasia to lung adenocarcinoma. Data came from immunoSEQ multiplex PCR; TCRdb stores just in-frame clones and leaves some out. The sample has several thousand clones, approximately 80% seen once; the top ten hold roughly 6.5%. The sequencing sample was made of FFPE lung adenocarcinoma in situ tissue. These receptors all come from a person aged 60-80 years with lung adenocarcinoma.

The table lists this clone with a few counts. The chain joins TRBV29-1 to TRBJ2-5; 9 bases are a match to TRBD1. V gave up 7 bases and J gave up 5 bases; unmatched junction bases: 8. Germline CDR1 reads SQVTM; CDR2 reads ANQGSEA. The CDR3 consists of 13 residues. The CDR3 spells CSGTGVTLETQYF. The CDR3 DNA follows: TGCAGCGGGACAGGGGTAACCTTGGAGACCCAGTACTTC.

The gene calls are TRBV10-1 and TRBJ1-6; D gene unclear. Trimming took off 8 bases at V and 7 bases at J, with 18 bases between the two ends. The germline V gene has CDR1 WNHNN and CDR2 SYGVQD (reference sequence). The CDR3 extends over 15 amino acids. The CDR3 loop is CASSASKGPNSPLHF. CDR3 bases: TGCGCCAGCTCGGCAAGCAAGGGCCCAAATTCACCCCTCCACTTT.

The chain couples TRBV2 to TRBJ2-1, with TRBD1 identical over 11 bases. The ends lost 0 bases at V and 5 bases at J; junction bases unmatched: 6. The germline CDR1 and CDR2 sequences are SNHLY and FYNNEI. CDR3 length equals 17 residues. CDR3 in amino acids: CASSEALGQGGNNEQFF. The CDR3 DNA reads TGTGCCAGCAGTGAAGCCCTGGGACAGGGGGGTAACAATGAGCAGTTCTTC.

V usage is TRBV7-3 and J usage is TRBJ2-2, with TRBD2 matching over 8 bases. The CDR3 contains 15 residues. Germline CDR1 reads SGHTA; CDR2 reads FQGTGA. Trimming removed 2 bases from V and 6 bases from J; junction bases left unmatched: 5. CDR3 residues: CASSLEAGAAGELFF. Written as DNA, the CDR3 is TGTGCCAGCAGCTTAGAAGCGGGAGCGGCCGGGGAGCTGTTTTTT.

The CDR3 DNA reads TGTGCCAGCAGCTTAGGGGGGACAGATACGCAGTATTTT. Its translation: CASSLGGTDTQYF. The genes are TRBV11-2 and TRBJ2-3; D tentatively reads TRBD1 or TRBD2 (5 bases each). The ends were cut back, 1 base at V and 3 bases at J, with 5 bases in the middle. CDR3 length: 13 amino acids. The V gene's germline CDR1 is SGHAT and CDR2 FQNNGV. Using reference TRBV11-2 and TRBJ2-3 for the parts outside the CDR3, the full variable domain is EAGVAQSPRYKIIEKRQSVAFWCNPISGHATLYWYQQILGQGPKLLIQFQNNGVVDDSQLPKDRFSAERLKGVDSTLKIQPAKLEDSAVYLCASSLGGTDTQYFGPGTRLTVL.

The V gene is TRBV5-4, the J gene TRBJ2-7, with 11 bases fitting TRBD1. CDR3 length equals 13 residues. Germline trimming cut 7 bases from V and 6 bases from J; bases unmatched to any gene: 6. CDR1 is SGHNT and CDR2 is YYREEE in the germline V gene (reference sequence). CDR3 amino acids: CASGGQGGLEQYF. In nucleotides, the CDR3 is TGTGCCAGCGGGGGACAGGGGGGTCTCGAGCAGTACTTC.

The sample holds one count of this clone. V and J are TRBV6-6 and TRBJ2-5; no reliable D call. Looked up from germline, CDR1 is MNHNY and CDR2 is SVGAGI (reference sequence). The CDR3 is made up of 16 amino acids. V lost 4 bases and J lost 2, with 17 bases in between. The CDR3 nucleotides are TGTGCCAGCAGTTTGTTGAGCCCGGGTCTACAAGAGACCCAGTACTTC. Protein: CASSLLSPGLQETQYF.

The CDR3 loop reads CASSVGGASGDPENTQYF. The CDR3 region has the DNA TGTGCCAGCAGCGTAGGAGGGGCTAGCGGGGACCCTGAAAATACGCAGTATTTT. V gene TRBV9 combines with J gene TRBJ2-3; 9 nucleotides agree with TRBD2. CDR3 length: 18 amino acids. Germline CDR1 SGDLS, CDR2 YYNGEE. Trimming took 0 bases from V and 7 from J; bases not matched to a gene: 15.

This clone was detected only once. The chain recombines TRBV14 with TRBJ2-5, with 9 bases that match TRBD1. There are 14 residues in the CDR3. J gave up 4 bases and V 3 bases, and 3 bases lay outside the gene matches. CDR1 and CDR2 (germline): SGHDN, FVKESK. The CDR3 DNA reads as TGTGCCAGCAGCCACCCGGACAGGGGAGAGACCCAGTACTTC. Translated, it gives CASSHPDRGETQYF.

The chain recombines TRBV10-2 with TRBJ2-3; D not certain. The CDR3 is made up of 14 amino acids. The germline gives CDR1 WSHSY, CDR2 SAAADI. The ends were cut back, 3 bases at V and 6 bases at J, with 13 bases in the middle. The CDR3 coding sequence is TGCGCCAGCAGTGATATGGACCGGATTGATACGCAGTATTTT. As protein: CASSDMDRIDTQYF.

This clone appeared a few times. This chain joins TRBV7-2 and TRBJ2-3; TRBD1 might be the D (6 bases). The CDR3 runs to 14 residues. Germline CDR1 and CDR2: SGHTA and FQGNSA. V lost 6 bases and J lost 1, with 11 bases in between. The CDR3 loop reads CASRTQGGTDTQYF. CDR3 DNA sequence: TGTGCCAGCAGGACACAGGGCGGCACAGATACGCAGTATTTT.

The chain joins TRBV9 to TRBJ2-5; 8 bases agree with TRBD2. Germline V CDR1 and CDR2: SGDLS, YYNGEE. Trimming took 4 bases from V and 4 from J; bases not matched to a gene: 9. The CDR3 extends over 15 amino acids. Here the CDR3 DNA reads TGTGCCAGCAGCTACGTAGCGGGGACGGGAGAGACCCAGTACTTC. It specifies CASSYVAGTGETQYF.

This clone is labeled medium-sized (0.01 to 0.1%). This sequence joins TRBV19 and TRBJ2-5, with D possibly TRBD2 on 5 matching bases. Per germline, CDR1 LNHDA and CDR2 SQIVND (reference sequence). The CDR3 length is 14 residues. V lost 5 bases, J lost 7 bases, and 17 bases lay in between. CDR3 bases: TGTGCCAGTAGTCGCGACTTGAGGGCAGGGACCCAGTACTTC. This translates into CASSRDLRAGTQYF.